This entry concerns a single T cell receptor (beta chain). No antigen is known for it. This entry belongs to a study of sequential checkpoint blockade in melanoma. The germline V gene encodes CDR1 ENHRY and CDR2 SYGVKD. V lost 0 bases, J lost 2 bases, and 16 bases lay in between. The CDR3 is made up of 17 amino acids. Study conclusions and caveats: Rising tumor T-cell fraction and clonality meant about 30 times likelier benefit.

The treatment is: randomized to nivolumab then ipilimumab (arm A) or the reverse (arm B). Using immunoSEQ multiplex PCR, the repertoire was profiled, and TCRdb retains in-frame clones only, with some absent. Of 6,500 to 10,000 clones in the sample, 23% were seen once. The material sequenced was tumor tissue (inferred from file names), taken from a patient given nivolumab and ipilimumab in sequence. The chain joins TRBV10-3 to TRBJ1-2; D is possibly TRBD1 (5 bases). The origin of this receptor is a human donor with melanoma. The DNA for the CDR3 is TGTGCCATCAGTGAGTCGATTTCAGGGAATCGCAACTATGGCTACACCTTC. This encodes CAISESISGNRNYGYTF.